This is a list of T cell receptor beta chains from one sample in a study of blood T cell repertoires in COVID-19. Repertoires were generated with immunoSEQ multiplex PCR, while TCRdb's copy carries only in-frame clones and drops some. This table holds about 180,000 clones, approximately 88% found once. The sample taken for sequencing was peripheral blood. The source is a woman between 40 and 50 years old with COVID-19, enrolled during active disease. Both conserved end residues are part of each CDR3. D genes are given only for firm matches. Size is stated for part of the rows, as once, few or many counts, or as a class when the clone is expanded.

j_call v_call d_call clone_size cdr3_nt cdr3_aa
TRBJ2-5 TRBV27 TRBD2 . TGTGCCAGCGGGGCTAGCGGATTAGGAGAGACCCAGTACTTC CASGASGLGETQYF
TRBJ2-7 TRBV29-1 TRBD2 few TGCAGCGTTGAGCGGGAGGCGGGCTACGAGCAGTACTTC CSVEREAGYEQYF
TRBJ2-3 TRBV25-1 . . TGTGCCAGCAGTCCCCCGCAGGGTGGGACAGATACGCAGTATTTT CASSPPQGGTDTQYF
TRBJ2-7 TRBV15 TRBD2 . TGTGCCACCAGCGAAGCGGGGTATAGGGGCCCTAGCGGGAGAGGTGAGCAGTACTTC CATSEAGYRGPSGRGEQYF
TRBJ1-1 TRBV19 TRBD1 . TGTGCCAGTAGCACAAGGGGGACAGGGGGTGAAGCTTTCTTT CASSTRGTGGEAFF
TRBJ1-1 TRBV27 . . TGTGCCAGCAGCTTCACAGGGCCTACTGAAGCTTTCTTT CASSFTGPTEAFF
TRBJ2-5 TRBV10-2 TRBD1 . TGCGCCAGCAGTGGTGGGACAGATCAAGAGACCCAGTACTTC CASSGGTDQETQYF
TRBJ1-1 TRBV19 . . TGTGCCAGTAGACAGGCAGAAGCTTTCTTT CASRQAEAFF
TRBJ1-1 TRBV7-9 . . TGTGCCAGCAGCCCCGGTTTACGGAACACTGAAGCTTTCTTT CASSPGLRNTEAFF
TRBJ2-1 TRBV5-4 . . TGTGCCAGCAGCTTTCCCCATTCTCCGCAGGGAAATGAGCAGTTCTTC CASSFPHSPQGNEQFF
TRBJ1-1 TRBV6-5 . few TGTGCCAGCAGGTCGGGGGTGGGCACTGAAGCTTTCTTT CASRSGVGTEAFF
TRBJ1-4 TRBV27 . . TGTGCCAGCAGTTTCCTCGGGTCCCGTTTATCTTTTTTT CASSFLGSRLSFF
TRBJ2-2 TRBV19 TRBD1 once TGTGCCAGTAGTTCTTGGACAGGGACCACCGGGGAGCTGTTTTTT CASSSWTGTTGELFF
TRBJ2-1 TRBV10-3 . . TGTGCCATCAGTAACAGGGATACGGCCTACAATGAGCAGTTCTTC CAISNRDTAYNEQFF
TRBJ1-4 TRBV19 TRBD1 . TGTGCCAGTAGCACAGGGGTAGGCACCGAAAAACTGTTTTTT CASSTGVGTEKLFF
TRBJ1-6 TRBV7-9 TRBD1 . TGTGCCAGCAGCTTCAGACAGGGAGGTTCACCCCTCCACTTT CASSFRQGGSPLHF
TRBJ2-2 TRBV6-5 TRBD2 . TGTGCCAGCAGTTACTCCGGACTAGCGAACACCGGGGAGCTGTTTTTT CASSYSGLANTGELFF
TRBJ2-7 TRBV25-1 . . TGTGCCAGCAGTCTAAGGAGGGTAGCTCTTCGATGGGAATACGAGCAGTACTTC CASSLRRVALRWEYEQYF
TRBJ1-2 TRBV18 TRBD1 . TGTGCCAGCTCACCAGGGGGACAGGGGGCCTATGGCTACACCTTC CASSPGGQGAYGYTF
TRBJ1-4 TRBV6-1 . . TGTGCCAGCAGTGAGGGAGGGGCTAATGAAAAACTGTTTTTT CASSEGGANEKLFF
TRBJ2-7 TRBV7-6 TRBD1 . TGTGCCAGCAGCCCTTCCACAGGGGCCGAGCAGTACTTC CASSPSTGAEQYF
TRBJ2-7 TRBV7-8 TRBD1 . TGTGCCAGCAGCTTAATGCCGGGACAGTCAATCTACGAGCAGTACTTC CASSLMPGQSIYEQYF
TRBJ1-2 TRBV9 . . TGTGCCAGCAGCGTCGTTGGACGGACTCCTGGCTACACCTTC CASSVVGRTPGYTF
TRBJ1-2 TRBV28 . . TGTGCCAGCAGCCCCGGACACTTCTATGGCTACACCTTC CASSPGHFYGYTF
TRBJ2-3 TRBV7-3 . . TGTGCCAGCACCGCATCGCAGATCGCAGATACGCAGTATTTT CASTASQIADTQYF
TRBJ1-2 TRBV27 TRBD1 few TGTGCCAGCAGTTTATCGGGGACAGGGGTTTATGGCTACACCTTC CASSLSGTGVYGYTF
TRBJ1-4 TRBV29-1 . . TGCAGCGCCGAGTCCAGGGAAAAACTGTTTTTT CSAESREKLFF
TRBJ1-5 TRBV18 . few TGTGCCAGCTCACCAAGGGGGACCTACAATCAGCCCCAGCATTTT CASSPRGTYNQPQHF